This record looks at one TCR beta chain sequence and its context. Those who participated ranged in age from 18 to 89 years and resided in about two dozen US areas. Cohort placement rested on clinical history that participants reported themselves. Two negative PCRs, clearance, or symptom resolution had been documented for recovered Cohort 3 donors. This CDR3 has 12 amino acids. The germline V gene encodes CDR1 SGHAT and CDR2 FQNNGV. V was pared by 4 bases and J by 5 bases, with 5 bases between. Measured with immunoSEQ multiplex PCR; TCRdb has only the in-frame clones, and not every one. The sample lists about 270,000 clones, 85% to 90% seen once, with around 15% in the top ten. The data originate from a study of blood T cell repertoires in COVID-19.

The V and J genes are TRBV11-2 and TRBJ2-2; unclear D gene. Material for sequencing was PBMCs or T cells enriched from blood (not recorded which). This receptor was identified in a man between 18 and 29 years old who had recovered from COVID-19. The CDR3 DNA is TGTGCCAGCAGCTCCCTGACCGGGGAGCTGTTTTTT. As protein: CASSSLTGELFF.